The clone carrying this T cell receptor (beta chain) was seen many times. Its matching antigen is unknown. The CDR3 is made up of 15 amino acids. Losses at the gene ends were 5 bases for V and 4 bases for J; bases not matched to a gene: 6. Germline V CDR1 and CDR2: MNHNS, SASEGT. The sample belongs to a study of Graves' ophthalmopathy and Graves' hyperthyroidism. Points from the study as a whole: Most thyroid-expanded clonotypes exceeding 0.001 frequency were also found in blood.

Only newly diagnosed hyperthyroidism patients aged 18 to 65, with under 2 months' duration, were enrolled. The authors amplified TCR beta CDR3 regions from RNA transcripts. An initial RT-PCR round employing HTBI primers preceded a second-round multiplex PCR. MiXCR was run by TCRdb on the multiplex PCR reads, yielding one entry per CDR3 protein. Of about 620,000 distinct CDR3 sequences listed, about a fifth were seen once; the top ten hold roughly 7.4%. The sample taken for sequencing was peripheral blood. This TCR came from a young woman with stable Graves' hyperthyroidism. Some clones in this sample may be carry-over from other donors' samples. This chain links TRBV6-1 with TRBJ1-5; TRBD1 agrees at 9 bases. CDR3 protein: CASSKNRGRNQPQHF. The DNA of the CDR3 is TGTGCCAGCAGTAAGAACAGGGGGCGAAATCAGCCCCAGCATTTT.